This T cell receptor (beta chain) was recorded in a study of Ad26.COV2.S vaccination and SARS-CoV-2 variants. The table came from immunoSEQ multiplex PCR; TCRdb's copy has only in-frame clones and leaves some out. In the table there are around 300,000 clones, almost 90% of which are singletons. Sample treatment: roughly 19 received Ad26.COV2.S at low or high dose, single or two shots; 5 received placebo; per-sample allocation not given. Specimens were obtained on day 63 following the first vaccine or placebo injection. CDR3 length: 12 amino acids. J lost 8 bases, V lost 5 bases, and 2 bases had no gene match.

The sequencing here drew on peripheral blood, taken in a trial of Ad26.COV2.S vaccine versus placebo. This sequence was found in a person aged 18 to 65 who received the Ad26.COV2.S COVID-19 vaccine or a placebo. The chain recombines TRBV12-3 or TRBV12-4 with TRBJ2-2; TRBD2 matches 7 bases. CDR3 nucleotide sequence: TGTGCCAGCAGTGGACTAGATGGGGAGCTGTTTTTT. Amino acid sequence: CASSGLDGELFF.